Here is one T cell receptor (beta chain) with its context. A few counts support this clonotype. The clone's antigen remains unknown. One base away there is no much larger clone; base qualities are not given. Sequencing relied on an Illumina HiSeq 2500. Quantitative 5'-RACE with molecular barcodes was the method used to prepare the TCR beta libraries. In the original analysis: A new computational method, built on a probabilistic model of VDJ rearrangement, was used to identify disease-linked TCR variants. In-frame beta chains were kept once TCRdb had trimmed the public reads at Q25 with fastp and called clones with MiXCR. Every distinct CDR3 protein forms one entry, paired with its most common genes and DNA. For this entry, the V and J calls and clone size follow TCRdb and not the study's own pipeline. For this sample there are a few hundred thousand distinct CDR3 sequences; 9.5% to 15% appear just once. Around 6.8% of the sample rests with the top ten.

The record originates from a study of CD8 T cells in ankylosing spondylitis (dated 2017 in TCRdb). About the full investigation: To find TCR variants linked to disease, the study profiled T cell receptor beta repertoires in ankylosing spondylitis patients and healthy donors. In total, the full study cohort was made up of roughly 110 healthy donors and about two dozen ankylosing spondylitis patients. Peripheral blood samples were taken, and synovial fluid was additionally collected from ankylosing spondylitis patients.

V is clipped by 5 bases and J by 7 bases, and the sequence between their germline boundaries is 18 bases long. CDR1 is given as LNHDA and CDR2 as SQIVND, both from the germline V gene (reference sequence). The CDR3 spans 14 residues, from the cysteine through the phenylalanine. This entry keeps only the CDR3 DNA: 42 bases, framed from base 1. What the work shows at the level of the full study, not this receptor alone: A TCR beta motif of about eight highly homologous amino acid variants appeared characteristic of blood from ankylosing spondylitis patients. Some motif variants had previously been reported in the synovial fluid and blood of reactive arthritis patients, which suggests shared mechanisms of disease initiation. According to the report, matched synovial fluid samples from ankylosing spondylitis patients were significantly enriched for the disease-linked clones. The disease-linked clones showed a CD8+ phenotype and occurred at relatively low frequencies in peripheral blood.

The receptor chain draws on TRBV19 and TRBJ2-7; the D region possibly corresponds to TRBD2 (5 bases align). The clonotype comes from a male donor with ankylosing spondylitis. The sequencing input was blood, either unsorted or a sorted T cell fraction (not recorded which). The DNA is TGTGCCAGTAGTCCCCAGGACTGGAGAGAAGAGCAGTACTTC. Translated, it reads CASSPQDWREEQYF.